This T cell receptor beta chain stems from a study of blood T cell repertoires in COVID-19. Profiled with immunoSEQ multiplex PCR; TCRdb holds only in-frame clones, not every one. Of 390,000 or so clones in the sample, 75% to 90% were seen once. The clonotype originates from a woman aged 45-60 years who had recovered from COVID-19. The specimen was PBMCs or T cells enriched from blood (not recorded which).

CDR3 sequence: CASSLGQGAMTRGYTF. The CDR3 nucleotides read TGTGCCAGCAGCTTGGGACAGGGGGCGATGACGAGGGGCTACACCTTC. This chain uses TRBV5-6 with TRBJ1-2; TRBD1 agrees at 10 bases. This CDR3 is 16 amino acids long. V shed 0 bases and J 8 bases; nucleotides not matched to a gene: 10. Looked up from germline, CDR1 is SGHDT and CDR2 is YYEEEE. Looking up the rest from reference TRBV5-6 and TRBJ1-2 gives the full variable domain: DAGVTQSPTHLIKTRGQQVTLRCSPKSGHDTVSWYQQALGQGPQFIFQYYEEEERQRGNFPDRFSGHQFPNYSSELNVNALLLGDSALYLCASSLGQGAMTRGYTFGSGTRLTVV.